Listed here are 6 T cell receptor beta chains from one sample, sequenced in a study of blood T cell repertoires in COVID-19. Repertoires were generated with immunoSEQ multiplex PCR, while TCRdb's copy carries only in-frame clones and drops some. Seen here are under 350,000 clones, approximately 88% observed once, and the top ten hold 1.7%. The sample taken for sequencing was PBMCs or T cells enriched from blood (not recorded which). The receptor set was obtained from a middle-aged woman who had recovered from COVID-19.

This rearrangement joins TRBV7-2 to TRBJ2-1, with TRBD2 matching 11 bases. CDR1 and CDR2 from the germline V gene are SGHTA and FQGNSA. The trim removed 4 bases at V and 6 bases at J, leaving 5 bases unmatched. The CDR3 has 15 amino acids. CDR3 sequence reads: CASSSRTSGRNEQFF. For the CDR3, the DNA is TGTGCCAGCAGCTCCCGGACTAGCGGGCGCAATGAGCAGTTCTTC.

This chain connects TRBV10-2 to TRBJ2-7; 10 bases line up with TRBD1. CDR1 and CDR2 from the germline V gene are WSHSY and SAAADI. Trimming removed 7 bases from V and 0 bases from J; junction bases left unmatched: 6. This CDR3 comprises 15 residues. The CDR3: CASTDRTGGSYEQYF. CDR3 nucleotide sequence: TGCGCCAGCACAGACCGGACAGGGGGCTCCTACGAGCAGTACTTC.

This clone was seen ten or more times. This sequence joins TRBV4-2 and TRBJ1-2; D not resolved. The CDR3 runs 15 residues. Trimming removed 0 bases at V and 0 bases at J, with 8 bases between. Looked up from germline, CDR1 is LGHNA and CDR2 is YNFKEQ. Here the CDR3 reads CASSQEYGANYGYTF. The DNA for the CDR3 is TGTGCCAGCAGCCAAGAGTACGGAGCTAACTATGGCTACACCTTC.

V and J are TRBV9 and TRBJ1-1; D is unclear. The CDR3 has 13 residues. Germline loops: CDR1 SGDLS, CDR2 YYNGEE. V was trimmed by 0 bases and J by 7 bases, leaving 10 bases between them. CDR3 in amino acids: CASSVGPELEAFF. The CDR3 DNA sequence: TGTGCCAGCAGCGTAGGGCCGGAGCTTGAAGCTTTCTTT.

This clone showed up just once. One junction end does not reproduce the germline sequence, and a read error may be involved. The chain recombines TRBV7-7 with TRBJ2-2, with 9 bases that match TRBD1. Looked up from germline, CDR1 is SSHAT and CDR2 is FNYEAQ (reference sequence). CDR3 size: 14 residues. CDR3 in amino acids: CASSGQGSTGELFF. CDR3 nucleotides: TGTGCTAGCAGCGGACAGGGGTCCACCGGGGAGCTGTTTTTT. Supplemented by reference TRBV7-7 and TRBJ2-2, the full variable domain reads GAGVSQSPRYKVTKRGQDVTLRCDPISSHATLYWYQQALGQGPEFLTYFNYEAQPDKSGLPSDRFSAERPEGSISTLTIQRTEQRDSAMYRCASSGQGSTGELFFGEGSRLTVL.

V usage is TRBV18 and J usage is TRBJ1-5; no firm D call. The germline CDR1 and CDR2 sequences are KGHSH and LQKENI. V lost 1 base and J lost 3, with 10 bases in between. CDR3 length: 15 residues. The CDR3 is CASSPRPQVNQPQHF. The CDR3 DNA reads as TGTGCCAGCTCACCACGACCCCAGGTCAATCAGCCCCAGCATTTT.